The rows below give T cell receptor beta chains drawn from one sample of a study of blood T cell repertoires in COVID-19. Some clones are missing from TCRdb's copy, which holds only in-frame ones; the method was immunoSEQ multiplex PCR. The sample has about half a million clones, 75% to 90% seen once. Sample: peripheral blood. The receptors were gathered from a man younger than 35 with COVID-19, enrolled during active disease. Both conserved end residues are part of each CDR3. D genes are given only for firm matches. Clone sizes are given selectively: once, few, many, or a class where the clone is expanded.

-,TRBV4-1,TRBD1,TRBJ1-4,TGCGCCAGCAGCCGGACCATACAGGGGGCAGGGGAAAAACTGTTTTTT,CASSRTIQGAGEKLFF
-,TRBV9,TRBD1,TRBJ1-3,TGTGCCAGCAGCGCACAGGGGGGCTGGGGAAACACCATATATTTT,CASSAQGGWGNTIYF
-,TRBV23-1,-,TRBJ2-7,TGCGCCAGCAGTCACCAAAGGGACTGGACGGTGCAGTACTTC,CASSHQRDWTVQYF
-,TRBV27,-,TRBJ1-6,TGTGCCAGCAGGGGTGTCCGGAGCTCCTATAATTCACCCCTCCACTTT,CASRGVRSSYNSPLHF
-,TRBV9,-,TRBJ2-2,TGTGCCAGCAGCGTAGGGTCAGAGGTGACCGGGGAGCTGTTTTTT,CASSVGSEVTGELFF
-,TRBV2,-,TRBJ2-3,TGTGCCAGCAGTGAATGGCGCACAGATACGCAGTATTTT,CASSEWRTDTQYF
-,TRBV15,-,TRBJ2-7,TGTGCCACCAGCCCCCTACAAAGCGGATACGAGCAGTACTTC,CATSPLQSGYEQYF
once,TRBV3-1/TRBV3-2,TRBD1,TRBJ2-7,TGTGCCAGCAGCCCTCCGGGACAGACCTACGAGCAGTACTTC,CASSPPGQTYEQYF
-,TRBV7-2,-,TRBJ1-6,TGTGCCAGCAGCCTTGGTCGGTCTTCCTCACCCCTCCACTTT,CASSLGRSSSPLHF
few,TRBV10-3,-,TRBJ1-5,TGTGCCATCAGTGAGGACAACCATCAGCCCCAGCATTTT,CAISEDNHQPQHF
few,TRBV2,TRBD1,TRBJ1-1,TGTGCCAGCAGTGAGTGGCAGGGGGCGCGGGCTTTCTTT,CASSEWQGARAFF
-,TRBV6-6,-,TRBJ1-1,TGTGCCAGCAGTAGGGGACACTCGAACACTGAAGCTTTCTTT,CASSRGHSNTEAFF
-,TRBV2,-,TRBJ2-1,TGTGCCAGCAGTGAGCGGGTTGTCTACAATGAGCAGTTCTTC,CASSERVVYNEQFF
-,TRBV5-4,-,TRBJ2-5,TGTGCCAGCAGCTTGAGGGGGAAAGAGACCCAGTACTTC,CASSLRGKETQYF
-,TRBV5-1,-,TRBJ1-1,TGCGCCAGCAGCGTGACAGTGACGGTCACTGAAGCTTTCTTT,CASSVTVTVTEAFF
-,TRBV3-1/TRBV3-2,-,TRBJ2-7,TGTGCCAGCAGCCAAGGTAGATCCTACGAGCAGTACTTC,CASSQGRSYEQYF
-,TRBV15,TRBD1,TRBJ2-7,TGTGCCACTCGGGACAGGGGGCCCGAGCAGTACTTC,CATRDRGPEQYF
-,TRBV4-2,TRBD2,TRBJ2-7,TGTGCCAGCAGCCAGGGGGGACTAGCGGACTCCTACGAGCAGTACTTC,CASSQGGLADSYEQYF
-,TRBV6-4,TRBD2,TRBJ2-5,TGTGCCAGCAGCGCTAGCGGGGGGGCATTCCAGGAGACCCAGTACTTC,CASSASGGAFQETQYF
-,TRBV7-3,TRBD2,TRBJ2-3,TGTGCCAGCAGCTTACTGGGCGGGAGAGCAGATACGCAGTATTTT,CASSLLGGRADTQYF
few,TRBV19,-,TRBJ2-2,TGTGCCAGTAGTACAACAGGGTCCGCGACCGGGGAGCTGTTTTTT,CASSTTGSATGELFF
once,TRBV6-5,TRBD2,TRBJ2-7,TGTGCCAGCACACGGGAGGACACCTACGAGCAGTACTTC,CASTREDTYEQYF
-,TRBV2,-,TRBJ2-1,TGTGCCAGCAAGGGAGGAAGCTCCTACAATGAGCAGTTCTTC,CASKGGSSYNEQFF
-,TRBV7-9,-,TRBJ1-2,TGTGCCAGCAGCTTATCCAATTGGGCACACAGCTATGGCTACACCTTC,CASSLSNWAHSYGYTF
-,TRBV10-3,TRBD2,TRBJ2-7,TGTGCCATCAGTGAGCCCCCAGGGAGGGAGGACTACGAGCAGTACTTC,CAISEPPGREDYEQYF
-,TRBV4-1,TRBD1,TRBJ1-1,TGCGCCAGCAGCCATCAGGACAGGCCTAACACTGAAGCTTTCTTT,CASSHQDRPNTEAFF
-,TRBV14,-,TRBJ1-3,TGTGCCAGCAGCCAATTTCGCGGCGGGATCTCTGGAAACACCATATATTTT,CASSQFRGGISGNTIYF
once,TRBV12-3/TRBV12-4,-,TRBJ2-7,TGTGCCAGCAGCACCGGGGTCTACGAGCAGTACTTC,CASSTGVYEQYF
-,TRBV6-1,-,TRBJ1-5,TGTGCCAGCAGTGAAAGGTGGGGCGAAGGTCAGCCCCAGCATTTT,CASSERWGEGQPQHF
-,TRBV15,-,TRBJ2-7,TGTGCCACCAGCAGAGCGGGAGGGGGCCAAGGCGAGCAGTACTTC,CATSRAGGGQGEQYF
-,TRBV5-4,-,TRBJ1-2,TGTGCCAGCAGCTTGGCGCGGGACGACTATGGCTACACCTTC,CASSLARDDYGYTF
once,TRBV7-9,TRBD2,TRBJ2-3,TGTGCCAGCAGCTGGGGGGGGACAGATACGCAGTATTTT,CASSWGGTDTQYF
-,TRBV6-5,-,TRBJ2-5,TGTGCCAGCAAGAGGGCGGAGGGAAGGGAGACCCAGTACTTC,CASKRAEGRETQYF
-,TRBV7-9,TRBD1,TRBJ2-3,TGTGCCAGCAGCTTAGTTACAGGGGGCATAGATACGCAGTATTTT,CASSLVTGGIDTQYF
-,TRBV13,-,TRBJ1-2,TGTGCCAGCAGCACGGTGGGGGGTGATAACTATGGCTACACCTTC,CASSTVGGDNYGYTF
-,TRBV18,TRBD1,TRBJ1-2,TGTGCCAGCTCACCCTTGACAGGGGGCGCCGATTATGGCTACACCTTC,CASSPLTGGADYGYTF
-,TRBV19,-,TRBJ1-2,TGTGCCAGTAGTACAGGGGAGGGTAACTATGGCTACACCTTC,CASSTGEGNYGYTF
-,TRBV3-1/TRBV3-2,TRBD1,TRBJ1-2,TGTGCCAGCAGCCAAGATGGGGACAGGGGGCCTCTCTATGGCTACACCTTC,CASSQDGDRGPLYGYTF
-,TRBV10-1,TRBD1,TRBJ1-1,TGCGCCAGCAGTGATGGCGGGACAGGGAACACTGAAGCTTTCTTT,CASSDGGTGNTEAFF
-,TRBV6-5,-,TRBJ2-2,TGTGCCAGCAAAGGACACCTAATCACCGGGGAGCTGTTTTTT,CASKGHLITGELFF
once,TRBV5-1,TRBD1,TRBJ2-4,TGCGCCAGCAGCGACGGACAGGGCCTACTCAAAAACATTCAGTACTTC,CASSDGQGLLKNIQYF
once,TRBV27,-,TRBJ2-1,TGTGCCAGCAGGTCAGGCCTCCACTCCTACAATGAGCAGTTCTTC,CASRSGLHSYNEQFF
once,TRBV15,-,TRBJ1-2,TGTGCCACCAGCAGTCGGTCGGGGAACTATGGCTACACCTTC,CATSSRSGNYGYTF
-,TRBV5-4,-,TRBJ1-1,TGTGCCAGCAGCTCGGGGGTAGTGGGGACTGAAGCTTTCTTT,CASSSGVVGTEAFF
-,TRBV2,TRBD1,TRBJ1-4,TGTGCCAGCAGGGAGGACAGGGGGCGGAGTGAAAAACTGTTTTTT,CASREDRGRSEKLFF
-,TRBV7-6,TRBD2,TRBJ2-1,TGTGCCAGCAGCTCGGGACTAGCGGACCTAAATGAGCAGTTCTTC,CASSSGLADLNEQFF
-,TRBV9,-,TRBJ1-1,TGTGCCAGCAGCAGGACATCAAATTTGAACACTGAAGCTTTCTTT,CASSRTSNLNTEAFF
-,TRBV30,TRBD2,TRBJ2-3,TGTGCCTGGAGTGTACTAGCCGGGAGGGGAAGTACGCAGTATTTT,CAWSVLAGRGSTQYF
-,TRBV21-1,-,TRBJ1-4,TGTGCCAGCACCCGGACAGGGGAGGATGAAAAACTGTTTTTT,CASTRTGEDEKLFF
-,TRBV2,TRBD2,TRBJ2-3,TGTGCCAGCAGTGAAGCCAAGACTAGCTTAGATACGCAGTATTTT,CASSEAKTSLDTQYF
-,TRBV19,-,TRBJ1-5,TGTGCCAGTAGTGCCGGTGGGAGGGGAGCCCAGCCCCAGCATTTT,CASSAGGRGAQPQHF
-,TRBV6-5,TRBD1,TRBJ2-7,TGTGCCAGCAGTTACTCGACAGGGTATGGCGAGCAGTACTTC,CASSYSTGYGEQYF
-,TRBV27,-,TRBJ1-1,TGTGCCAGCAGTTTAAGAGGGACAATGAACACTGAAGCTTTCTTT,CASSLRGTMNTEAFF
-,TRBV2,-,TRBJ2-4,TGTGCCAGCAGTGCCTTGGGAGCAAACATTCAGTACTTC,CASSALGANIQYF
-,TRBV7-9,TRBD1,TRBJ2-3,TGTGCCAGCAGCGGGCGGACAGGCCCGATACGCACAGATACGCAGTATTTT,CASSGRTGPIRTDTQYF
-,TRBV5-6,-,TRBJ2-2,TGTGCCAGCAGCCGGTCCGGGGAGCTGTTTTTT,CASSRSGELFF
-,TRBV28,TRBD1,TRBJ1-6,TGTGCCAGCAGATATGAACTCTACTCGACAGGGAGGAGTTCACCCCTCCACTTT,CASRYELYSTGRSSPLHF
-,TRBV11-3,TRBD2,TRBJ2-7,TGTGCCAGCAGTCGGGGACTAGCGGTTAGCTCCTACGAGCAGTACTTC,CASSRGLAVSSYEQYF
-,TRBV18,TRBD1,TRBJ2-5,TGTGCCAGCTCACCGGTGGCAGGGGGCTTACAAGAGACCCAGTACTTC,CASSPVAGGLQETQYF
few,TRBV5-6,TRBD1,TRBJ1-6,TGTGCCAGCAGCTTGGCCCCGGACAGGGGCGCGTCACCCCTCCACTTT,CASSLAPDRGASPLHF